This T cell receptor (beta chain) stems from a study of blood T cell repertoires in COVID-19. Germline trimming cut 3 bases from V and 5 bases from J; bases unmatched to any gene: 6. Germline V gene lookup returns CDR1 SGHTA and CDR2 FQGNSA. This CDR3 contains 15 residues. Authors' analysis steps: The authors estimated nucleated cell counts from reference gene primer amplification. Libraries were prepared by immunoSEQ multiplex PCR; TCRdb keeps only in-frame clonotypes and omits some of them. V, J and clone size are those of that table, while D and trimming were read from the DNA. The sample records under 450,000 clones, more than 75% being singletons. Enrollees, about 18 to 90 years old, lived in 24 US areas.

V is TRBV7-2 and J is TRBJ2-7; TRBD2 matches 11 bases. Specimen: PBMCs or T cells enriched from blood (not recorded which). The sequence was collected from a woman under 40 who had recovered from COVID-19. CDR3 in amino acids: CASSFPLAGGNEQYF. CDR3 DNA: TGTGCCAGCAGCTTCCCCCTAGCGGGAGGAAACGAGCAGTACTTC.